This TCR delta chain derives from a study of Vδ1+ human thymocytes. Study-wide findings and caveats: Unexpected Vdelta2 sequences could cause misinterpretation of bulk repertoire data. In the thymus, TRG and TRD repertoires looked highly polyclonal with Gaussian CDR3 lengths. Despite high sort purity, around 19% of thymic T cell receptor delta sequences were Vdelta2.

Details on this clone: Its antigen is unknown.

Germline trimming cut 2 bases from V and 9 bases from J; bases unmatched to any gene: 15. The germline CDR1 and CDR2 sequences are TSWWSYY and QGS. The CDR3 totals 16 residues. Between roughly 98% and 99.6% of sorted thymocytes were Vdelta1+. RNA was extracted from the cells and then reverse transcribed. CDR3 amplicons came from multiplex PCR with pooled V-gene forward and constant-region reverse primers. TCRdb re-called the multiplex PCR reads through CATT. Found here are roughly 56,000 delta-chain clones, approximately 16% of them singletons; the top ten hold approximately 0.4%. The clonotype comes from a girl less than two years old who had congenital heart surgery. The gene calls are TRDV1 and TRDJ1; 7 bases agree with TRDD3. The sample consisted of Vdelta1+ gamma-delta thymocytes from the thymus. The subset denotes: FACS-sorted CD3+ TCRalphabeta- TCRVdelta1+ TCRVdelta2- thymocytes. The CDR3 loop is CALGEGRVEDGGELIF. The CDR3 DNA reads as TGTGCTCTTGGGGAAGGTCGGGTGGAGGATGGGGGAGAACTCATCTTT.